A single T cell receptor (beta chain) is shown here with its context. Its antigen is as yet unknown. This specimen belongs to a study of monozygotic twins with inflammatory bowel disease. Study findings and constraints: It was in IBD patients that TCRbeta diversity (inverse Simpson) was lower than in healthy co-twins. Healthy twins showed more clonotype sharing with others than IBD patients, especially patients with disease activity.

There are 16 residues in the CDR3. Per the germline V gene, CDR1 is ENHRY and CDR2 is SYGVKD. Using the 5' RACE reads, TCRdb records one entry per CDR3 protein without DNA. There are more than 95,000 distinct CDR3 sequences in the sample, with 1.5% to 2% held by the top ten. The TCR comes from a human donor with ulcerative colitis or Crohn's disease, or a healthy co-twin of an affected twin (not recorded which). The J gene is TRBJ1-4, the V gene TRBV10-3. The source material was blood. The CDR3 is CAISDPARGPNEKLFF.